What follows is one T cell receptor (beta chain) and its context. This record comes from a study of control samples from healthy donors and cancer patients. Trimming cost V 4 bases and J 11 bases, with 9 bases left between them. The CDR3 sequence is 11 residues long. The V gene's germline CDR1 is SNHLY and CDR2 FYNNEI. Libraries were prepared by immunoSEQ multiplex PCR; TCRdb keeps only in-frame clonotypes and omits some of them. This table holds about 110,000 clones, 70% to 85% found once. Sequencing was done on a sample of blood. The TCR sequence derives from a young man in good health. The chain uses TRBV2 and TRBJ2-1; either TRBD1 or TRBD2 may supply D (6 bases each). The CDR3 loop is CASSGRGQQFF. In nucleotides, the CDR3 is TGTGCCAGCAGTGGTCGGGGGCAGCAGTTCTTC.